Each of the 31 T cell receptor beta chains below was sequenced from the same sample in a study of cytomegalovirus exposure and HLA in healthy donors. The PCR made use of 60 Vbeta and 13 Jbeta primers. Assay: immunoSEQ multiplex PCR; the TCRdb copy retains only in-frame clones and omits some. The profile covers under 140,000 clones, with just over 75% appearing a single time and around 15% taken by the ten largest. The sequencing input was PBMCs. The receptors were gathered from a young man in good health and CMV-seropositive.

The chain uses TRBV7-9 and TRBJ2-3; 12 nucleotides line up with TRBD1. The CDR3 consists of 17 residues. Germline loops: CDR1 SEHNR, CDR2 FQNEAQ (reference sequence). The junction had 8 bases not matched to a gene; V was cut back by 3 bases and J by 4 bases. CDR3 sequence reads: CASSFFPGTGGADTQYF. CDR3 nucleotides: TGTGCCAGCAGCTTTTTCCCCGGGACAGGGGGCGCAGATACGCAGTATTTT.

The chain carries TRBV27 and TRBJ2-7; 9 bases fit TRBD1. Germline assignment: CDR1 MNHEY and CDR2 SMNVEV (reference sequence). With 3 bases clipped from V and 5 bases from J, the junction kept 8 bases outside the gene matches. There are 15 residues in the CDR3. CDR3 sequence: CASSFEGTGFNEQYF. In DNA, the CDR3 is TGTGCCAGCAGTTTCGAGGGGACAGGGTTCAACGAGCAGTACTTC.

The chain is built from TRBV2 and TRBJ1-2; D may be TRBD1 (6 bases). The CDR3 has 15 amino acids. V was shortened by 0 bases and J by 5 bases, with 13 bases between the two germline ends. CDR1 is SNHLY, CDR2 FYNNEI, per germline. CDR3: CASSEATGREYGYTF. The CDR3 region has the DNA TGTGCCAGCAGTGAAGCAACAGGGAGAGAGTATGGCTACACCTTC.

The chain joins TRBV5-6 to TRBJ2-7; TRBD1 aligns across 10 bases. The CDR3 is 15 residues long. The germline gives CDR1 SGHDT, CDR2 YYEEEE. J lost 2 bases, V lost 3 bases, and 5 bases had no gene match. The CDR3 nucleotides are TGTGCCAGCAGCTGGGGACAGGGGCCCGCCTACGAGCAGTACTTC. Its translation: CASSWGQGPAYEQYF. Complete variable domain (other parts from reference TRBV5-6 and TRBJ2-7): DAGVTQSPTHLIKTRGQQVTLRCSPKSGHDTVSWYQQALGQGPQFIFQYYEEEERQRGNFPDRFSGHQFPNYSSELNVNALLLGDSALYLCASSWGQGPAYEQYFGPGTRLTVT.

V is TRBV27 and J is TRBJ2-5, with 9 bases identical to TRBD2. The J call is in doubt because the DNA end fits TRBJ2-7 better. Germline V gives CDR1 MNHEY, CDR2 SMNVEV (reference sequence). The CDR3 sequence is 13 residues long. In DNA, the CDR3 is TGTGCCAGCAGCGGGACTAGCCGCTTCGAGCAGTACTTC. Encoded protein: CASSGTSRFEQYF.

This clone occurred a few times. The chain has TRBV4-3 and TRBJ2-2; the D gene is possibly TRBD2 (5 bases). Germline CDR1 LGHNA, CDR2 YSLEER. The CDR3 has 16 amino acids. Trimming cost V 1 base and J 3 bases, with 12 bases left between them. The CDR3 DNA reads TGCGCCAGCAGCCAAGGTTTGTGGGGAGACACCGGGGAGCTGTTTTTT. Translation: CASSQGLWGDTGELFF.

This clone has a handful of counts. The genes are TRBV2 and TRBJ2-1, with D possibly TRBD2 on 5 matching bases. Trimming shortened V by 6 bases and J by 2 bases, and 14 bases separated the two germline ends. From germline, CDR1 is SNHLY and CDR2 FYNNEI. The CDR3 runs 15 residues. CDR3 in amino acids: CASSLGERAYNEQFF. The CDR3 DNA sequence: TGTGCCAGCAGCCTCGGTGAGAGGGCCTACAATGAGCAGTTCTTC. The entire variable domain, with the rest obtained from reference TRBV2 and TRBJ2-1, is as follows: EPEVTQTPSHQVTQMGQEVILRCVPISNHLYFYWYRQILGQKVEFLVSFYNNEISEKSEIFDDQFSVERPDGSNFTLKIRSTKLEDSAMYFCASSLGERAYNEQFFGPGTRLTVL.

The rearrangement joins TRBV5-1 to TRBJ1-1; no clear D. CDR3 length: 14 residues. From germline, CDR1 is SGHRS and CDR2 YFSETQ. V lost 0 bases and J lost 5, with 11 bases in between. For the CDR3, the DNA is TGCGCCAGCAGCTTGGTTGGGCAGGCAACTGAAGCTTTCTTT. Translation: CASSLVGQATEAFF.

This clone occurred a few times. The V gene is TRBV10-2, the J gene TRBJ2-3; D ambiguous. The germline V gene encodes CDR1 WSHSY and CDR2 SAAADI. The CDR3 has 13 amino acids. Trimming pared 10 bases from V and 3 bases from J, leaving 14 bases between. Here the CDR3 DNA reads TGCGCCACCGGTGGAGCTCGGACAGATACGCAGTATTTT. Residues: CATGGARTDTQYF.

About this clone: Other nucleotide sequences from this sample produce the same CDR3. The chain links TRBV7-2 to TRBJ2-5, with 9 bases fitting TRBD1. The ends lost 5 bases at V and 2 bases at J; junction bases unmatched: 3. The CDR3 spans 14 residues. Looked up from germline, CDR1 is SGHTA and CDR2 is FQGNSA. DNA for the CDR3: TGTGCCAGCAGCCTGACAGGGGGGCAAGAGACCCAGTACTTC. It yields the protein CASSLTGGQETQYF.

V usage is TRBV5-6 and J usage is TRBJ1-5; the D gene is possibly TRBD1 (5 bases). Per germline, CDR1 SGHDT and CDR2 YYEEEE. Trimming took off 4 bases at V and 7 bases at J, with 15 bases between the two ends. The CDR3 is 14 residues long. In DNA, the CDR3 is TGTGCCAGCAGCCCGTGGGGGGGAGGCCAGCCCCAGCATTTT. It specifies CASSPWGGGQPQHF.

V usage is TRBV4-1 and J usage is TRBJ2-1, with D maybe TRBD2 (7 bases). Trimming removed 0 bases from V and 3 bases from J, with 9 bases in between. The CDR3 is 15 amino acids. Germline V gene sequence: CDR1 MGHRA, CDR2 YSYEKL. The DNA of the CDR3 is TGCGCCAGCAGCCAAGAAGGGGGGGTCTACAATGAGCAGTTCTTC. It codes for CASSQEGGVYNEQFF.

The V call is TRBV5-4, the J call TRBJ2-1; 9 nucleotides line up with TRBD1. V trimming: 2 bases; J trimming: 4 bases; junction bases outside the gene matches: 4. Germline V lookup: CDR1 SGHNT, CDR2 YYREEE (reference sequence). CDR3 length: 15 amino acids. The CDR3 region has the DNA TGTGCCAGCAGCTTTGGACAGGGGACATACAATGAGCAGTTCTTC. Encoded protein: CASSFGQGTYNEQFF.

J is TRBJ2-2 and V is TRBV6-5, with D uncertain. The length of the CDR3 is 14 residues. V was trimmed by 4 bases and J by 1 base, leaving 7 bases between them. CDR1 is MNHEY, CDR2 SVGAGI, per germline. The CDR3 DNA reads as TGTGCCAGCAGTTTGAGCTGGAACACCGGGGAGCTGTTTTTT. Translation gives CASSLSWNTGELFF.

CDR3 sequence (DNA): TGTGCCAGCAGCTTAGGGTGGGGCCCCCAAGAGACCCAGTACTTC. Protein sequence: CASSLGWGPQETQYF. The chain couples TRBV7-2 to TRBJ2-5; tentative D call: TRBD1 (5 bases). Germline values: CDR1 SGHTA, CDR2 FQGNSA. V was cut by 1 base and J by 1 base, with 10 bases left in between. The length of the CDR3 is 15 residues.

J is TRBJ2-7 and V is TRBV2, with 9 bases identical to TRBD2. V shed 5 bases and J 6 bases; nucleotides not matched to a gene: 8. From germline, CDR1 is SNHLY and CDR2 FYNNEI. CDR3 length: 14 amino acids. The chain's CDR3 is CASSPRTSVVEQYF. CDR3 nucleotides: TGTGCCAGCAGTCCCCGGACTAGCGTTGTCGAGCAGTACTTC.

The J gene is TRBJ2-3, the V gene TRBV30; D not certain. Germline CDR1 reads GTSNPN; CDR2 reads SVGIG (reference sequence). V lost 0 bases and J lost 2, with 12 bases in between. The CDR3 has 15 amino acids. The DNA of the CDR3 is TGTGCCTGGAGTGTACATGGCTCTTACACAGATACGCAGTATTTT. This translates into CAWSVHGSYTDTQYF.

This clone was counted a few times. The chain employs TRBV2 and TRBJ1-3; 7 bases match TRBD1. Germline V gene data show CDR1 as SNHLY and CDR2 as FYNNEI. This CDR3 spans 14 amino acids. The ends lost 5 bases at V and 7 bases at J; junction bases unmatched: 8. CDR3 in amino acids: CASSWTGLGNTIYF. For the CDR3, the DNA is TGTGCCAGCAGTTGGACAGGCTTGGGGAACACCATATATTTT.

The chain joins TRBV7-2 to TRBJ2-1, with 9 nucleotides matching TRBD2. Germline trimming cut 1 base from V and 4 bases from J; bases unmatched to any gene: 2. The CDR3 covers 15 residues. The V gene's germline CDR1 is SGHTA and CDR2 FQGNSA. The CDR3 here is CASSLEAGGYNEQFF. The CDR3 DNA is TGTGCCAGCAGCTTAGAAGCGGGGGGTTACAATGAGCAGTTCTTC.

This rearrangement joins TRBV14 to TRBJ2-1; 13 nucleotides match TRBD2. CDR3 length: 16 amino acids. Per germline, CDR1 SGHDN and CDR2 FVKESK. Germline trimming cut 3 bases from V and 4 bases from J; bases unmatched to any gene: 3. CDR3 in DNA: TGTGCCAGCAGCCATCTGACTAGCGGGGGGTACAATGAGCAGTTCTTC. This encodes CASSHLTSGGYNEQFF.

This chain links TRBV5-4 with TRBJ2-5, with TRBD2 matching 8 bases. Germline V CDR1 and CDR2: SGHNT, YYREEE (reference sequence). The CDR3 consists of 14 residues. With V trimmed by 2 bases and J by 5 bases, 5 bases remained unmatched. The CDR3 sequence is CASSFRGGRETQYF. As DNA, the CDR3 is TGTGCCAGCAGCTTCCGGGGGGGTCGGGAGACCCAGTACTTC.

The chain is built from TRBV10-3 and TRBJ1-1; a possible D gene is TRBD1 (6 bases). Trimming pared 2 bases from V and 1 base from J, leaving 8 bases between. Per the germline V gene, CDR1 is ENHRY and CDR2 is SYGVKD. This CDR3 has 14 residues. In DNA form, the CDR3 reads TGTGCCATCAGTGAGCCGACAGGGAACACTGAAGCTTTCTTT. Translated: CAISEPTGNTEAFF.

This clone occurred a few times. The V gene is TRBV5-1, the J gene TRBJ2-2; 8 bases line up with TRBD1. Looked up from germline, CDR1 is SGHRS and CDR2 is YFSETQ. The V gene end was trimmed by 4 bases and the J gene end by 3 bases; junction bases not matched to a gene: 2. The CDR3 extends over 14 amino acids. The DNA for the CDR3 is TGCGCCAGCAGCGTGACAGGGGACACCGGGGAGCTGTTTTTT. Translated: CASSVTGDTGELFF.

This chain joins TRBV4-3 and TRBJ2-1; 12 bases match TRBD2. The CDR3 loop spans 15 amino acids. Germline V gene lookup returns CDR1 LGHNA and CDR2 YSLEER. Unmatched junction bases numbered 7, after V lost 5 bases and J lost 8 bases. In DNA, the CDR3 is TGCGCCAGCAGCAATGGACTAGCGGGGTCGGATGAGCAGTTCTTC. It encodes CASSNGLAGSDEQFF.

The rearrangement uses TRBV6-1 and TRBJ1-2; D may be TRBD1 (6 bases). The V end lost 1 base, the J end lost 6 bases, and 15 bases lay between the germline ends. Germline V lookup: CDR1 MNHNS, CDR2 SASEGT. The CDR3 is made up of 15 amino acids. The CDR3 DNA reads TGTGCCAGCAGTGAAGAGGCAGGGGAGTGGCATGGCTACACCTTC. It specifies CASSEEAGEWHGYTF.

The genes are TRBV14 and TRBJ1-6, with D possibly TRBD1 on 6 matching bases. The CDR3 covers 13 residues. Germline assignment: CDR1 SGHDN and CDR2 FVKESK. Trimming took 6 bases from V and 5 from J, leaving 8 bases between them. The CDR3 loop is CASSRQDNSPLHF. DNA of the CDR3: TGTGCCAGCAGTCGACAGGATAATTCACCCCTCCACTTT.

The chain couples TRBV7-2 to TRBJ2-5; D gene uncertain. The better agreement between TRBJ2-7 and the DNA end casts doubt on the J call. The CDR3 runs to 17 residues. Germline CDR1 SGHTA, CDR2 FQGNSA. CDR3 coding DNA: TGTGCCAGCAGCTTAGAAGGTAGCTCCGCCATCTCCTACGAGCAGTACTTC. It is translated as CASSLEGSSAISYEQYF.

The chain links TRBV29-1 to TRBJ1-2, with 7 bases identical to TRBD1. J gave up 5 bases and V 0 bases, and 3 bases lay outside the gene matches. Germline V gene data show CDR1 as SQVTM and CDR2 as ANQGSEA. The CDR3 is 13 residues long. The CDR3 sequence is CSVEDQGGYGYTF. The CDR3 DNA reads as TGCAGCGTTGAAGATCAGGGGGGATATGGCTACACCTTC.

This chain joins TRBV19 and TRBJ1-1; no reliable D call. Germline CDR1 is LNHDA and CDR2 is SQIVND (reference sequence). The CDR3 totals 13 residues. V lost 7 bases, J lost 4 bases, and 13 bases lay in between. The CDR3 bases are TGTGCCAGTACCCTTAACGGGGTCACTGAAGCTTTCTTT. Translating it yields CASTLNGVTEAFF.

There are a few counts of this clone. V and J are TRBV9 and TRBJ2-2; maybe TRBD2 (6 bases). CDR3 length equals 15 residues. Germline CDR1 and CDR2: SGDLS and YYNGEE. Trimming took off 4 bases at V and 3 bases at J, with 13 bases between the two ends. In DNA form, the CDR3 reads TGTGCCAGCAGCACACGACTAGACCACACCGGGGAGCTGTTTTTT. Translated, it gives CASSTRLDHTGELFF.

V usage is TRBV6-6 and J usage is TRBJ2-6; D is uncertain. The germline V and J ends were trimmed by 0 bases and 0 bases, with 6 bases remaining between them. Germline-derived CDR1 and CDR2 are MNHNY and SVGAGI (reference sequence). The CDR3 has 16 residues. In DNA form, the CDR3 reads TGTGCCAGCAGTTACTCATTGAGCTCTGGGGCCAACGTCCTGACTTTC. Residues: CASSYSLSSGANVLTF.